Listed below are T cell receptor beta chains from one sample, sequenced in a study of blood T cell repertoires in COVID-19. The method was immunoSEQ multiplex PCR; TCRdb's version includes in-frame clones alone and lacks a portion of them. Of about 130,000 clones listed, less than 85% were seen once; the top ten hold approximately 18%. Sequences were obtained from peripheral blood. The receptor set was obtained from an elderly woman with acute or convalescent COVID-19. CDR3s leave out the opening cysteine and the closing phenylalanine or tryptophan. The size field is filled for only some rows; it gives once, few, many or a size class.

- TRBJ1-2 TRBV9 ASSREGTGEFGGYT
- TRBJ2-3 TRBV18 ASSPSLPSQY
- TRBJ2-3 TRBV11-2 ASRWASGSTDTQY
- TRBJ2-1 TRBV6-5 ASSTGNEQF
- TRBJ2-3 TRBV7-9 ASSQLAGITDTQY
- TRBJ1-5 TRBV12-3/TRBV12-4 ASSFPGVPQH
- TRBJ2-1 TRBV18 ASSPTSGINNEQF
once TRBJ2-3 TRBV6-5 ASRTDTDTQY
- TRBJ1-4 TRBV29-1 SVLGDRSNEKLF
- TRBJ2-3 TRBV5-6 ASSPVPGTDTQY
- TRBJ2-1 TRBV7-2 ASSRRDRVVDEQF
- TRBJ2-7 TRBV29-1 SVEKAAGGDEQY
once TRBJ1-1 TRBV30 AWTRNRNTEAF
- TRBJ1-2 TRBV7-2 ASSPPSDRGYGYT
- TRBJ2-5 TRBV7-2 ASGRGGQETQY
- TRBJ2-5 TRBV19 ASSAGLRRETQY
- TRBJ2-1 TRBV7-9 ASSLGLARNEQF
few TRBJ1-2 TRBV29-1 SVEGEQGNYGYT
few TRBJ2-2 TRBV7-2 ASRRTSGRPLGTGELF
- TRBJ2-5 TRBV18 ASSPNKGATETQY
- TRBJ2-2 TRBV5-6 ASSLRQGASTGELF
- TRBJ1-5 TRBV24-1 ATSDLTGDSNQPQH
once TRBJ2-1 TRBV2 ASSRRRRSSYNEQF
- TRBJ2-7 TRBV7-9 ASSPYYEQY
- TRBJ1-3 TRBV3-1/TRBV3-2 ASLRTGCVCGNTIY
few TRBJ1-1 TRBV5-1 ASSLSQNTEAF
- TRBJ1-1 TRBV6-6 ASSLQGNTEAF